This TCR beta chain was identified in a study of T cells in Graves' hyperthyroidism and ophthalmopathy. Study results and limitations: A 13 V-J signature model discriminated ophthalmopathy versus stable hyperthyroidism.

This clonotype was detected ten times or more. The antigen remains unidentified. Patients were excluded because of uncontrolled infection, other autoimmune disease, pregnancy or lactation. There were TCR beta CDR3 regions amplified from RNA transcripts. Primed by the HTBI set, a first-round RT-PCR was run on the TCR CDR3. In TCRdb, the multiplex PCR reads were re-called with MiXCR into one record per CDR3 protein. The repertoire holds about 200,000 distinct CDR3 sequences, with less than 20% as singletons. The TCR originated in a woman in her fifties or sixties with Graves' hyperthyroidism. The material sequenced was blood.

The CDR3 loop is CASSRTGGAYGYTF. In DNA, the CDR3 is TGTGCCAGCAGCCGCACAGGGGGTGCCTATGGCTACACCTTC. The V and J genes are TRBV28 and TRBJ1-2; TRBD1 agrees at 8 bases. CDR3 length: 14 residues. The J segment lost 4 bases and the V segment lost 6 bases, leaving 7 bases of the junction unmatched. Germline lookup yields CDR1 MDHEN and CDR2 SYDVKM.